These 14 T cell receptor beta chains share one sample of origin, sequenced in a study of cytomegalovirus exposure and HLA in healthy donors. PCR was performed using 60 Vbeta and 13 Jbeta primers. The protocol was immunoSEQ multiplex PCR, while the TCRdb copy is restricted to in-frame clones and leaves out a portion. In the table there are roughly 180,000 clones, 65% to 85% of which are singletons. Material: PBMCs. These receptors all come from a woman aged 30 to 39 in good health and CMV-seropositive.

This clone came up a few times. V gene TRBV29-1 combines with J gene TRBJ2-3; no firm D call. Germline CDR1 SQVTM, CDR2 ANQGSEA. The CDR3 is made up of 15 amino acids. Between the trimmed V and J ends, which lost 2 bases and 3 bases, there was a span of 15 bases. CDR3 protein: CSVENRGERTDTQYF. The CDR3 bases are TGCAGCGTTGAAAATAGAGGCGAGCGAACAGATACGCAGTATTTT.

This sequence joins TRBV5-1 and TRBJ1-1, with D unresolved. This CDR3 comprises 14 residues. With 3 bases removed from V and 0 bases from J, the gap between germline ends came to 9 bases. From germline, CDR1 is SGHRS and CDR2 YFSETQ. CDR3 sequence reads: CASSSGILNTEAFF. CDR3 in DNA: TGCGCCAGCAGCTCCGGGATCCTGAACACTGAAGCTTTCTTT.

The chain joins TRBV5-5 to TRBJ1-1; a weak D match, TRBD1 (6 bases). Trimming took off 2 bases at V and 3 bases at J, with 11 bases between the two ends. The CDR3 totals 14 residues. Looked up from germline, CDR1 is SGHKS and CDR2 is YYEKEE (reference sequence). The CDR3 nucleotides read TGTGCCAGCAGCTTACAGGGTTGGGACACTGAAGCTTTCTTT. It is translated as CASSLQGWDTEAFF.

This chain links TRBV5-1 with TRBJ1-5; D gene unclear. Germline loops: CDR1 SGHRS, CDR2 YFSETQ. Trimming shortened V by 0 bases and J by 4 bases, and 11 bases separated the two germline ends. CDR3 length: 15 amino acids. The CDR3 DNA reads TGCGCCAGCAGCTTGGTCGGGGATCCGAATCAGCCCCAGCATTTT. Protein sequence: CASSLVGDPNQPQHF. The full variable domain, rest sourced from reference TRBV5-1 and TRBJ1-5, is KAGVTQTPRYLIKTRGQQVTLSCSPISGHRSVSWYQQTPGQGLQFLFEYFSETQRNKGNFPGRFSGRQFSNSRSEMNVSTLELGDSALYLCASSLVGDPNQPQHFGDGTRLSIL.

The rearrangement joins TRBV6-5 to TRBJ2-5, with 9 bases identical to TRBD2. Near its end, the DNA agrees better with TRBJ2-7, so the J call may be wrong. CDR1 and CDR2 (germline): MNHEY, SVGAGI. The length of the CDR3 is 15 residues. In DNA form, the CDR3 reads TGTGCCAGCAGAAGTCTAGCGGGGCAGCCCTACGAGCAGTACTTC. The encoded protein is CASRSLAGQPYEQYF.

The rearrangement uses TRBV6-5 and TRBJ2-6; D not certain. The CDR3 sequence is 15 residues long. V lost 4 bases and J lost 0, with 7 bases in between. Germline CDR1 and CDR2: MNHEY and SVGAGI. This CDR3 is CASSSSISGANVLTF. The CDR3 bases are TGTGCCAGCAGTTCCAGTATCTCTGGGGCCAACGTCCTGACTTTC.

The V and J genes are TRBV5-8 and TRBJ2-1; TRBD1 aligns across 10 bases. The CDR3 spans 16 residues. Unmatched junction bases numbered 8, after V lost 4 bases and J lost 4 bases. Germline V gives CDR1 SGHTS, CDR2 YDEGEE. CDR3 nucleotide sequence: TGTGCCAGCAGCGACGAGGACAGGGGGTTATACAATGAGCAGTTCTTC. Translated, it gives CASSDEDRGLYNEQFF.

This clone was counted a few times. The V and J genes are TRBV14 and TRBJ1-1; D uncertain. Per the germline V gene, CDR1 is SGHDN and CDR2 is FVKESK. This CDR3 has 13 amino acids. Trimming took 2 bases from V and 5 from J, leaving 9 bases between them. CDR3 nucleotides: TGTGCCAGCAGCCAATTGTCCGTTACTGAAGCTTTCTTT. Residues: CASSQLSVTEAFF.

J is TRBJ2-7 and V is TRBV14, with 9 positions matching TRBD1. The CDR3 is made up of 13 amino acids. Germline trimming cut 2 bases from V and 5 bases from J; bases unmatched to any gene: 1. In germline, CDR1 is SGHDN, CDR2 FVKESK. The CDR3 is CASSQTGGNEQYF. CDR3 bases: TGTGCCAGCAGCCAAACAGGGGGCAACGAGCAGTACTTC.

V and J are TRBV7-9 and TRBJ2-7; TRBD1 matches at 11 bases. The CDR3 length is 15 residues. Germline trimming cut 4 bases from V and 4 bases from J; bases unmatched to any gene: 6. CDR1 is SEHNR and CDR2 is FQNEAQ in the germline V gene (reference sequence). This CDR3 is CASSSDRGRIYEQYF. The CDR3 region has the DNA TGTGCCAGCAGCTCGGACAGGGGGCGCATATACGAGCAGTACTTC. Together with reference TRBV7-9 and TRBJ2-7, the CDR3 gives the full variable domain: DTGVSQNPRHKITKRGQNVTFRCDPISEHNRLYWYRQTLGQGPEFLTYFQNEAQLEKSRLLSDRFSAERPKGSFSTLEIQRTEQGDSAMYLCASSSDRGRIYEQYFGPGTRLTVT.

This chain connects TRBV5-4 to TRBJ1-2; 8 bases are shared with TRBD1. CDR1 and CDR2 (germline): SGHNT, YYREEE (reference sequence). This CDR3 has 15 amino acids. V lost 4 bases, J lost 4 bases, and 9 bases stayed unmatched. CDR3 coding DNA: TGTGCCAGCAGCCCCAGGGGGCCTCGGATCTATGGCTACACCTTC. It yields the protein CASSPRGPRIYGYTF.

The chain links TRBV18 to TRBJ1-1; a possible D gene is TRBD1 (6 bases). This CDR3 region has 13 residues. Germline CDR1 reads KGHSH; CDR2 reads LQKENI. Trimming left V 5 bases short and J 11 bases short, with 18 bases between. The CDR3 DNA reads as TGTGCCAGCTCAGCCAGGACAGTAGAAATGGCTTTCTTT. Protein: CASSARTVEMAFF.

This clone was counted between two and nine times. J is TRBJ1-1 and V is TRBV19; D is ambiguous. The ends were cut back, 8 bases at V and 6 bases at J, with 13 bases in the middle. Per germline, CDR1 LNHDA and CDR2 SQIVND (reference sequence). The CDR3 has 12 amino acids. CDR3 loop: CASFRSDSEAFF. CDR3 DNA: TGTGCCAGTTTTAGATCCGACTCTGAAGCTTTCTTT.

This chain uses TRBV5-5 with TRBJ2-7; D gene ambiguous. The CDR3 totals 15 residues. V was shortened by 2 bases and J by 0 bases, with 12 bases between the two germline ends. Germline V gene sequence: CDR1 SGHKS, CDR2 YYEKEE (reference sequence). CDR3 in DNA: TGTGCCAGCAGCTTCATCGAGCCTAGCTCCTACGAGCAGTACTTC. Its protein product is CASSFIEPSSYEQYF. Complete variable domain (other parts from reference TRBV5-5 and TRBJ2-7): DAGVTQSPTHLIKTRGQQVTLRCSPISGHKSVSWYQQVLGQGPQFIFQYYEKEERGRGNFPDRFSARQFPNYSSELNVNALLLGDSALYLCASSFIEPSSYEQYFGPGTRLTVT.